One sample yielded the 25 T cell receptor beta chains listed below, sequenced in a study of T cell responses to AZD1222 COVID-19 vaccine. Method: immunoSEQ multiplex PCR; TCRdb's copy keeps in-frame clones and lacks some. The data show about 59,000 clones, with 89% seen just once and 5% to 6.5% held by the top ten. Sequenced here: peripheral blood, sampled 28 days after the second AZD1222 dose. These receptors all stem from an adult who received the AZD1222 COVID-19 vaccine.

J is TRBJ1-3 and V is TRBV18; D unclear. This CDR3 has 15 amino acids. The germline V and J ends were trimmed by 4 bases and 0 bases, with 10 bases remaining between them. Germline CDR1 reads KGHSH; CDR2 reads LQKENI. In DNA form, the CDR3 reads TGTGCCAGCTCACAGGATATAACCTCTGGAAACACCATATATTTT. Translated: CASSQDITSGNTIYF.

The chain combines TRBV18 with TRBJ1-1; D gene unclear. This CDR3 spans 15 amino acids. Germline lookup yields CDR1 KGHSH and CDR2 LQKENI. Deletions cut 1 base from V and 0 bases from J, with 9 bases between. CDR3 amino acids: CASSPRGVLNTEAFF. The CDR3 DNA sequence: TGTGCCAGCTCACCACGGGGAGTGCTGAACACTGAAGCTTTCTTT. The whole variable domain, remainder taken from reference TRBV18 and TRBJ1-1, is NAGVMQNPRHLVRRRGQEARLRCSPMKGHSHVYWYRQLPEEGLKFMVYLQKENIIDESGMPKERFSAEFPKEGPSILRIQQVVRGDSAAYFCASSPRGVLNTEAFFGQGTRLTVV.

The V and J genes are TRBV7-2 and TRBJ1-3; maybe TRBD1 (5 bases). The CDR3 covers 16 residues. The ends were cut back, 1 base at V and 1 base at J, with 11 bases in the middle. Germline assignment: CDR1 SGHTA and CDR2 FQGNSA. The CDR3 nucleotides read TGTGCCAGCAGCTTAGGCCACCAGGGATCTGGAAACACCATATATTTT. Its translation is CASSLGHQGSGNTIYF.

This clone was recorded only once. The V and J genes are TRBV11-2 and TRBJ2-1; D is possibly TRBD1 or TRBD2 (6 bases each). The CDR3 contains 17 residues. The germline V and J ends were trimmed by 6 bases and 0 bases, with 18 bases remaining between them. Germline loops: CDR1 SGHAT, CDR2 FQNNGV. CDR3 loop: CASSSQWGASSYNEQFF. CDR3 nucleotides: TGTGCCAGCAGTTCTCAGTGGGGGGCCAGCTCCTACAATGAGCAGTTCTTC.

The chain carries TRBV28 and TRBJ2-4, with D possibly matching TRBD1 (5 bases). V was trimmed by 2 bases and J by 0 bases, leaving 11 bases between them. Germline V CDR1 and CDR2: MDHEN, SYDVKM. The CDR3 is 16 amino acids. Here the CDR3 reads CASSLDSLLAKNIQYF. CDR3 nucleotides: TGTGCCAGCAGTTTAGACAGTTTACTAGCCAAAAACATTCAGTACTTC. Full variable domain (remainder filled in from reference TRBV28 and TRBJ2-4): DVKVTQSSRYLVKRTGEKVFLECVQDMDHENMFWYRQDPGLGLRLIYFSYDVKMKEKGDIPEGYSVSREKKERFSLILESASTNQTSMYLCASSLDSLLAKNIQYFGAGTRLSVL.

The chain carries TRBV7-3 and TRBJ2-3; D might be TRBD1 (6 bases). The CDR3 is 13 amino acids. In germline, CDR1 is SGHTA, CDR2 FQGTGA. Trimming removed 5 bases from V and 9 bases from J, with 15 bases in between. The CDR3 is CASSPGDPLTQYF. The CDR3 coding sequence is TGTGCCAGCAGCCCAGGGGACCCCTTGACGCAGTATTTT.

The chain has TRBV6-5 and TRBJ1-2; the D is unclear. The CDR3 extends over 11 amino acids. Trimming removed 6 bases at V and 8 bases at J, with 10 bases between. Looked up from germline, CDR1 is MNHEY and CDR2 is SVGAGI. CDR3 loop: CASRDGAGYTF. As DNA, the CDR3 is TGTGCCAGCAGGGATGGTGCGGGCTACACCTTC.

The gene calls are TRBV27 and TRBJ1-3, with 10 bases fitting TRBD1. Germline V gene lookup returns CDR1 MNHEY and CDR2 SMNVEV (reference sequence). The CDR3 length is 15 residues. Trimming removed 5 bases from V and 7 bases from J; junction bases left unmatched: 8. The CDR3 DNA follows: TGTGCCAGCAGTCGCGAACCGGGACAGGGGAACACCATATATTTT. Protein sequence: CASSREPGQGNTIYF.

This clone was counted only a few times. The chain couples TRBV3-1 (or the pseudogene TRBV3-2) to TRBJ2-7; D is perhaps TRBD2 (6 bases). V was clipped by 0 bases and J by 4 bases, with 10 bases between them. This CDR3 has 14 residues. The germline gives CDR1 LGHDT, CDR2 YNNKEL (reference sequence). In nucleotides, the CDR3 is TGTGCCAGCAGCCAAGAGGGGCGGGGATACGAGCAGTACTTC. Its translation: CASSQEGRGYEQYF.

J is TRBJ1-1 and V is TRBV19; perhaps TRBD1 as D (5 bases). V was cut by 7 bases and J by 1 base, with 13 bases left in between. The CDR3 extends over 14 amino acids. CDR1 and CDR2 from the germline V gene are LNHDA and SQIVND (reference sequence). DNA of the CDR3: TGTGCCAGTACCTTCCGGGACGGGAACACTGAAGCTTTCTTT. This gives the protein CASTFRDGNTEAFF.

This chain uses TRBV7-9 with TRBJ2-1; perhaps TRBD1 as D (5 bases). The CDR3 runs 14 residues. Trimming removed 3 bases from V and 9 bases from J, with 15 bases in between. Germline values: CDR1 SEHNR, CDR2 FQNEAQ (reference sequence). The CDR3 sequence: CASSLTLQGSEQFF. In DNA, the CDR3 is TGTGCCAGCAGCTTGACCCTTCAGGGTAGTGAGCAGTTCTTC.

The CDR3: CASSRTVRYGYTF. The CDR3 region has the DNA TGTGCCAGCAGCCGGACGGTCAGGTATGGCTACACCTTC. The V call is TRBV12-3 or TRBV12-4, the J call TRBJ1-2; no clear D. V lost 6 bases and J lost 5, with 13 bases in between. This CDR3 is 13 amino acids long.

The chain couples TRBV25-1 to TRBJ1-3, with D perhaps TRBD1 (6 bases). The length of the CDR3 is 15 residues. Germline V gene lookup returns CDR1 MGHDK and CDR2 SYGVNS. Trimming left V 3 bases short and J 4 bases short, with 13 bases between. CDR3 protein: CASSDDGQIGNTIYF. The CDR3 bases are TGTGCCAGCAGTGATGACGGACAGATCGGAAACACCATATATTTT.

CDR3 region: CASGSVRDSFHHQYF. CDR3 DNA: TGTGCCAGCGGAAGCGTCCGGGACAGTTTTCACCATCAGTACTTC. The chain joins TRBV6-6 to TRBJ2-7, with 7 bases matching TRBD1. This CDR3 comprises 15 residues. From germline, CDR1 is MNHNY and CDR2 SVGAGI (reference sequence). Losses at the gene ends were 8 bases for V and 10 bases for J; bases not matched to a gene: 20.

This clone was observed a few times. The chain couples TRBV7-2 to TRBJ1-5; D is uncertain. Germline assignment: CDR1 SGHTA and CDR2 FQGNSA. This CDR3 is 14 amino acids long. Trimming removed 2 bases from V and 4 bases from J, with 9 bases in between. In DNA, the CDR3 is TGTGCCAGCAGCTTATGGCTCCGGAATCAGCCCCAGCATTTT. Residues: CASSLWLRNQPQHF.

The chain uses TRBV2 and TRBJ2-7, with D perhaps matching TRBD1 (6 bases). This CDR3 is 14 amino acids long. Germline assignment: CDR1 SNHLY and CDR2 FYNNEI. V lost 7 bases, J lost 0 bases, and 13 bases lay in between. The CDR3 nucleotides read TGTGCCAGCACCGGCCGGGGACACTCCTACGAGCAGTACTTC. Translating gives CASTGRGHSYEQYF.

The chain joins TRBV4-2 to TRBJ2-7; 8 bases align to TRBD2. The CDR3 spans 15 residues. Germline lookup yields CDR1 LGHNA and CDR2 YNFKEQ. V lost 3 bases and J lost 5; bases outside the gene matches: 9. The chain's CDR3 is CASSQEGAGADEQYF. The DNA of the CDR3 is TGTGCCAGCAGCCAGGAGGGAGCGGGAGCGGACGAGCAGTACTTC.

The chain employs TRBV6-5 and TRBJ2-7, with D hard to call. V was trimmed by 6 bases and J by 2 bases, leaving 8 bases between them. The CDR3 spans 12 residues. Germline V CDR1 and CDR2: MNHEY, SVGAGI. The CDR3 region is CASSPPPYEQYF. The DNA for the CDR3 is TGTGCCAGCAGCCCCCCTCCCTACGAGCAGTACTTC.

This clone has a single count. This chain connects TRBV19 to TRBJ2-5, with D hard to call. V gave up 8 bases and J gave up 5 bases, with 15 bases separating them. This CDR3 spans 13 amino acids. Germline CDR1 is LNHDA and CDR2 is SQIVND (reference sequence). CDR3 sequence reads: CASQNNRLETQYF. As DNA, the CDR3 is TGTGCCAGTCAAAATAACAGATTGGAGACCCAGTACTTC.

The J gene is TRBJ2-7, the V gene TRBV7-3; no clear D gene. Trimming took 5 bases from V and 6 from J, leaving 14 bases between them. Germline loops: CDR1 SGHTA, CDR2 FQGTGA. The CDR3 is made up of 13 amino acids. The chain's CDR3 is CASSKGYNAEQYF. In DNA, the CDR3 is TGTGCCAGCAGCAAAGGCTACAATGCCGAGCAGTACTTC. The complete variable domain, with remaining parts taken from reference TRBV7-3 and TRBJ2-7, reads GAGVSQTPSNKVTEKGKYVELRCDPISGHTALYWYRQSLGQGPEFLIYFQGTGAADDSGLPNDRFFAVRPEGSVSTLKIQRTERGDSAVYLCASSKGYNAEQYFGPGTRLTVT.

The J gene is TRBJ2-3, the V gene TRBV28; 7 positions agree with TRBD1. CDR3 length: 17 residues. V lost 5 bases, J lost 10 bases, and 21 bases stayed unmatched. CDR1 MDHEN and CDR2 SYDVKM come from the germline V gene. CDR3 amino acids: CASSDSYRGPLAPSQYF. CDR3 nucleotide sequence: TGTGCCAGCAGTGATAGTTACAGGGGACCCCTCGCCCCCTCGCAGTATTTT.

This chain uses TRBV7-8 with TRBJ1-6, with a tentative D call TRBD1 (6 bases). Germline V CDR1 and CDR2: SGHVS, FQNEAQ. The V gene lost 1 base and the J gene lost 10 bases, with 8 bases spanning the gap. This CDR3 spans 13 amino acids. The DNA for the CDR3 is TGTGCCAGCAGCTTAGGGACAGACTCACCCCTCCACTTT. It specifies CASSLGTDSPLHF.

This chain connects TRBV20-1 to TRBJ2-3; 8 nucleotides match TRBD2. The CDR3 has 15 residues. Germline V gives CDR1 DFQATT, CDR2 SNEGSKA (reference sequence). After removal of 3 bases from V and 3 bases from J, the junction contained 8 bases not matched to a gene. The CDR3 spells CSASEVAGRTDTQYF. DNA for the CDR3: TGCAGTGCTAGTGAGGTAGCGGGGCGGACAGATACGCAGTATTTT.

The rearrangement uses TRBV7-9 and TRBJ2-1, with D tentatively TRBD1 or TRBD2 (5 bases each). Trimming pared 3 bases from V and 3 bases from J, leaving 9 bases between. Germline V gene lookup returns CDR1 SEHNR and CDR2 FQNEAQ (reference sequence). The CDR3 contains 14 residues. DNA for the CDR3: TGTGCCAGCAGCTTCGAGGGGTACTACAATGAGCAGTTCTTC. As protein: CASSFEGYYNEQFF.

J is TRBJ1-1 and V is TRBV19; D call uncertain. Trimming cost V 7 bases and J 1 base, with 10 bases left between them. This CDR3 spans 13 amino acids. The germline V gene encodes CDR1 LNHDA and CDR2 SQIVND (reference sequence). Here the CDR3 reads CASIKSPNTEAFF. CDR3 DNA sequence: TGTGCCAGTATTAAGTCCCCGAACACTGAAGCTTTCTTT.